The rows below give T cell receptor beta chains drawn from one sample of a study of blood T cells in healthy people across ages. TCRdb re-derived calls from the 5' RACE reads in MiXCR, one entry per CDR3 protein. The table has roughly 500,000 distinct CDR3 sequences, 27% seen once. Sequencing input: blood. The source is a woman in her 70s in good health. The CDR3 runs from the conserved cysteine through the conserved F or W. A D gene is named only where the DNA matches it firmly. The size of a clone is reported for some rows only, either as once, few or many, or as a class for expanded clones.

TRBV19	TRBJ2-3	few	NA	CASSKGVEDTQYF	TGTGCCAGTAGCAAGGGGGTGGAGGATACGCAGTATTTT
TRBV5-1	TRBJ2-3	many	TRBD2	CASSLLPSGGAADTQYF	TGCGCCAGCAGCTTGCTGCCTAGCGGGGGGGCAGCAGATACGCAGTATTTT
TRBV19	TRBJ1-2	NA	NA	CASSIRPNYGYTF	TGTGCCAGTAGTATCAGGCCTAACTATGGCTACACCTTC
TRBV10-3	TRBJ2-4	many	NA	CAISESGDIQYF	TGTGCCATCAGTGAGTCGGGGGACATTCAGTACTTC
TRBV6-1	TRBJ2-5	few	TRBD1	CASSAAPDRGKTQYF	TGTGCCAGCAGTGCCGCCCCCGACAGGGGGAAGACCCAGTACTTC
TRBV15	TRBJ1-4	NA	NA	CATSSPIRSGKLFF	TGTGCCACCAGCAGTCCCATCCGCTCCGGAAAACTGTTTTTT
TRBV7-9	TRBJ1-2	NA	TRBD1	CASSSPGQGTYGYTF	TGTGCCAGCAGCTCTCCCGGACAGGGGACCTATGGCTACACCTTC
TRBV2	TRBJ2-1	few	TRBD2	CASTVAGNLGNEQFF	TGTGCCAGCACAGTAGCGGGGAACCTCGGAAATGAGCAGTTCTTC
TRBV6-2/TRBV6-3	TRBJ2-1	NA	TRBD1	CANRDRGRYEQFF	TGTGCCAACCGGGACAGGGGGAGATATGAGCAGTTCTTC
TRBV20-1	TRBJ2-1	NA	TRBD2	CSASHGRALSSYNEQFF	TGCAGTGCTAGTCACGGGAGGGCCCTCTCCTCCTACAATGAGCAGTTCTTC
TRBV3-1	TRBJ1-2	NA	TRBD1	CASSLRTGGGYTF	TGTGCCAGCAGCCTTAGGACAGGGGGAGGCTACACCTTC
TRBV6-2/TRBV6-3	TRBJ1-1	NA	TRBD1	CASSQAGTGKNTEAFF	TGTGCCAGCAGCCAAGCCGGGACAGGCAAGAACACTGAAGCTTTCTTT
TRBV7-2	TRBJ2-1	many	TRBD2	CASSLVGGTSGFYNEQFF	TGTGCCAGCAGCTTAGTTGGAGGGACTAGCGGGTTTTACAATGAGCAGTTCTTC
TRBV12-3/TRBV12-4	TRBJ2-1	NA	NA	CASSPLAPADHNEQFF	TGTGCCAGCAGTCCCCTGGCCCCCGCGGACCACAATGAGCAGTTCTTC
TRBV10-3	TRBJ2-1	NA	NA	CATVNSVLVLRNEQFF	TGTGCCACCGTAAATAGCGTCTTGGTCCTTAGGAATGAGCAGTTCTTC
TRBV4-3	TRBJ1-4	NA	TRBD1	CASSQGDRAGQGGEKLFF	TGCGCCAGTAGCCAAGGTGACAGGGCTGGTCAAGGTGGTGAAAAACTGTTTTTT
TRBV2	TRBJ1-1	few	NA	CASSGDSNTEAFF	TGTGCCAGCAGTGGGGACTCGAACACTGAAGCTTTCTTT
TRBV6-6	TRBJ1-6	few	NA	CASSYDSSYNSPLHF	TGTGCCAGCAGTTACGATAGCTCCTATAATTCACCCCTCCACTTT
TRBV29-1	TRBJ1-1	many	TRBD1	CSVGRQGNTEAFF	TGCAGCGTTGGACGACAGGGGAACACTGAAGCTTTCTTT
TRBV7-2	TRBJ2-5	NA	NA	CASSFPGGYQETQYF	TGTGCCAGCAGCTTCCCAGGGGGGTACCAAGAGACCCAGTACTTC
TRBV7-2	TRBJ1-2	NA	NA	CASSRTGAYYGYTF	TGTGCCAGCAGTCGTACCGGGGCCTACTATGGCTACACCTTC
TRBV7-3	TRBJ1-6	NA	TRBD1	CASSPGGNSPLHF	TGTGCCAGCAGCCCAGGGGGGAATTCACCCCTCCACTTT
TRBV24-1	TRBJ1-2	many	NA	CATSAGGWGYTF	TGTGCCACCAGTGCCGGAGGGTGGGGCTACACCTTC
TRBV9	TRBJ1-6	NA	NA	CASSVGTANSPLHF	TGTGCCAGCAGCGTAGGGACAGCTAATTCACCCCTCCACTTT
TRBV14	TRBJ1-4	NA	NA	CASSQDQWTATLFF	TGTGCCAGCAGCCAAGATCAATGGACCGCCACCCTGTTTTTT
TRBV7-8	TRBJ2-7	NA	NA	CASSLIWPYEQYF	TGTGCCAGCAGCTTAATATGGCCCTACGAGCAGTACTTC
TRBV5-5	TRBJ2-2	few	TRBD1	CASSPKPGTGSTGELFF	TGTGCCAGCAGCCCTAAGCCCGGGACAGGAAGCACCGGGGAGCTGTTTTTT
TRBV5-1	TRBJ1-2	NA	NA	CASSLADGNYGYTF	TGCGCCAGCAGCTTGGCCGACGGGAACTATGGCTACACCTTC
TRBV12-3/TRBV12-4	TRBJ1-4	NA	NA	CASSPFYTTNEKLFF	TGTGCCAGCAGTCCTTTCTATACAACTAATGAAAAACTGTTTTTT
TRBV2	TRBJ1-2	NA	TRBD1	CASSDRPGGGAYTF	TGTGCCAGCAGTGATCGGCCAGGGGGCGGTGCCTACACCTTC
TRBV7-2	TRBJ1-5	many	NA	CASSLAIGGLPWGPQHF	TGTGCCAGCAGCTTAGCGATTGGAGGACTACCCTGGGGCCCCCAGCATTTT
TRBV15	TRBJ1-4	NA	NA	CATSRDRGHDATNEKLFF	TGTGCCACCAGCAGAGATCGAGGTCATGACGCAACTAATGAAAAACTGTTTTTT
TRBV7-2	TRBJ1-2	NA	NA	CASSLGQERGYTF	TGTGCCAGCAGCTTAGGACAGGAGCGTGGCTACACCTTC
TRBV7-9	TRBJ1-1	NA	NA	CASHEQLNTEAFF	TGTGCCAGCCATGAGCAGTTGAACACTGAAGCTTTCTTT
TRBV3-1	TRBJ2-3	few	NA	CASSLEVGGPTDTQYF	TGTGCCAGCAGCCTGGAGGTCGGGGGACCCACAGATACGCAGTATTTT
TRBV3-1	TRBJ1-1	few	NA	CASSQGRYTEAFF	TGTGCCAGCAGCCAAGGCCGGTACACTGAAGCTTTCTTT
TRBV6-5	TRBJ2-5	few	TRBD2	CASSYPPGLAGDQETQYF	TGTGCCAGCAGTTACCCACCCGGACTAGCGGGGGACCAAGAGACCCAGTACTTC
TRBV9	TRBJ2-1	NA	TRBD1	CASSVVVMGQGMDEQFF	TGTGCCAGCAGCGTAGTTGTTATGGGACAGGGTATGGATGAGCAGTTCTTC
TRBV12-3/TRBV12-4	TRBJ2-1	NA	NA	CASKTGTYNEQFF	TGTGCCAGCAAAACCGGGACCTACAATGAGCAGTTCTTC
TRBV6-1	TRBJ1-4	few	NA	CASSREKLFF	TGTGCCAGCAGTCGAGAAAAACTGTTTTTT